This T cell receptor beta chain comes out of a study of blood T cell repertoires in COVID-19. Sequencing used immunoSEQ multiplex PCR; TCRdb keeps in-frame clones, though not all of them. Here the sample spans roughly 180,000 clones, roughly 94% being singletons. This clone has a handful of counts. CDR1 is MNHEY, CDR2 SVGAGI, per germline. This CDR3 is built from 13 residues. V lost 6 bases to trimming and J lost 9 bases; unmatched junction nucleotides: 11. Patients in Seattle were enrolled during active infection, then followed longitudinally. Sequenced material: peripheral blood. This sequence joins TRBV6-5 and TRBJ2-7; TRBD2 agrees at 7 bases. The sequence derives from a man aged 25 to 40 with COVID-19, enrolled during active disease. CDR3 amino acids: CASSPGGRLVQYF. The DNA of the CDR3 is TGTGCCAGCAGCCCGGGAGGCAGGCTGGTGCAGTACTTC.